The sequence of this T cell receptor (beta chain) was determined in a study of cytomegalovirus exposure and HLA in healthy donors. For this clone: Its antigen is as yet unknown.

Vbeta (60) and Jbeta (13) primers were used in the PCR. Some clones are missing from TCRdb's copy, which holds only in-frame ones; the method was immunoSEQ multiplex PCR. Of roughly 120,000 clones detected, roughly 71% appear once; the ten largest clones hold roughly 3%. Among the donors, all were healthy bone marrow donors. This CDR3 comprises 16 residues. Losses at the gene ends were 10 bases for V and 3 bases for J; bases not matched to a gene: 17. Germline loops: CDR1 MGHDK, CDR2 SYGVNS. Points from the study as a whole: Several top significant clusters appeared, in a later analysis, to be linked to common viral pathogens. Segments of the TCR beta V type were, in most cases, productive about 87% or about 30% of the time in an earlier analysis.

The clonotype was recovered from a woman aged 40-49 years in good health and CMV-seropositive. Sample: PBMCs. The J gene is TRBJ2-5, the V gene TRBV25-1, with 7 bases fitting TRBD1. The CDR3 loop is CATTPGETGLEETQYF. CDR3 coding DNA: TGTGCCACCACCCCTGGGGAGACAGGGCTCGAAGAGACCCAGTACTTC.